These T cell receptor beta chains were read from a single sample in a study of cytomegalovirus exposure and HLA in healthy donors. The repertoire was sequenced with immunoSEQ multiplex PCR; TCRdb's copy has only in-frame clones and lacks some. The table includes hundreds of thousands of clones, 82% detected once. The sequenced sample consisted of PBMCs. These receptors were collected from a man aged 35-49 years in good health and CMV-seropositive. CDR3s leave out the opening cysteine and the closing phenylalanine or tryptophan.

v_gene: TRBV4-1
CDR3aa: ASSQGATDTQY

v_gene: TRBV7-9
CDR3aa: ASSPGQGYGYT

v_gene: TRBV18
CDR3aa: ASSPSLPGLALDTGELF

v_gene: TRBV6-1
CDR3aa: ASSEAYRQPQH

v_gene: TRBV9
CDR3aa: ASSVTQGAQF

v_gene: TRBV6-5
CDR3aa: ASRTGTGTAGELF

v_gene: TRBV28
CDR3aa: ASRVDRRPSNYGYT

v_gene: TRBV7-3
CDR3aa: ASSSPGHEQF

v_gene: TRBV5-6
CDR3aa: ASSHDSITYEQY

v_gene: TRBV15
CDR3aa: ATSTRGATNEKLF

v_gene: TRBV19
CDR3aa: ASSIGLGGQGILNQPQH

v_gene: TRBV19
CDR3aa: ASSAQGRSNQPQH

v_gene: TRBV9
CDR3aa: ASSVGAEVPYNEQF

v_gene: TRBV27
CDR3aa: ASGQGVQETQY

v_gene: TRBV30
CDR3aa: ACRTGGRQETQY

v_gene: TRBV29-1
CDR3aa: RAGERETQY

v_gene: TRBV27
CDR3aa: ASSLRVDPYNEQF

v_gene: TRBV6-5
CDR3aa: ASSYSQGAREQY

v_gene: TRBV7-9
CDR3aa: ASSLAKTGPYGYT

v_gene: TRBV19
CDR3aa: ASSTIQGAQETQY

v_gene: TRBV5-1
CDR3aa: ASSLAAGVGEQY

v_gene: TRBV7-8
CDR3aa: ASSLAGAVNSYEQY

v_gene: TRBV7-9
CDR3aa: ASSLPRGLGETQY

v_gene: TRBV5-1
CDR3aa: ASSSLAGGSNEQF

v_gene: TRBV29-1
CDR3aa: SVEGQGGNEQF

v_gene: TRBV5-1
CDR3aa: ASSLGVMLNTEAF

v_gene: TRBV4-1
CDR3aa: ASRAGGGNQPQH

v_gene: TRBV5-1
CDR3aa: ASSFRQGAGETQY

v_gene: TRBV11-1
CDR3aa: ASSYLGYSYEQY

v_gene: TRBV2
CDR3aa: ASSRGRITEAF

v_gene: TRBV7-9
CDR3aa: ASTPLEGQGDEQY

v_gene: TRBV6-1
CDR3aa: ASSVTGTYQETQY

v_gene: TRBV9
CDR3aa: ASSVDGSPIYEQY

v_gene: TRBV7-6
CDR3aa: ASSLVGGKPQETQY

v_gene: TRBV6-1
CDR3aa: ASRLGQREAF

v_gene: TRBV5-6
CDR3aa: ASSQEGWSTEAF

v_gene: TRBV30
CDR3aa: AWSITASNYGYT

v_gene: TRBV7-2
CDR3aa: ASSPRVPGELF

v_gene: TRBV9
CDR3aa: ASSAGQGAAGYT

v_gene: TRBV6-6
CDR3aa: ASSSRDRVPYGYT

v_gene: TRBV27
CDR3aa: ASSPMGQGVNTEAF